The following is a T cell receptor beta chain sequence with its context. The CDR3 sequence is 13 residues long. Trimming removed 0 bases from V and 6 bases from J, with 9 bases in between. Per germline, CDR1 SGHVS and CDR2 FQNEAQ. This entry is derived from a study of T cell responses to AZD1222 COVID-19 vaccine. Using immunoSEQ multiplex PCR, the repertoire was profiled, and TCRdb retains in-frame clones only, with some absent. The table shows 90,000 to 150,000 clones, with approximately 85% occurring only once. The receptor's source is an adult in good health. The sequenced sample was peripheral blood, obtained on day 0 of AZD1222 vaccination. The genes are TRBV7-8 and TRBJ2-7; D remains ambiguous. This CDR3 is CASSLAYASEQYF. In DNA form, the CDR3 reads TGTGCCAGCAGCTTAGCGTATGCATCCGAGCAGTACTTC.